A selection of T cell receptor beta chains follows, all from one sample in a study of cytomegalovirus exposure and HLA in healthy donors. The data were produced by immunoSEQ multiplex PCR, yet TCRdb's version contains in-frame clones alone and is incomplete. The sample yields some 87,000 clones, 95% to 96% seen once. The sequenced sample consisted of PBMCs. The receptors shown here come from a woman aged 18 to 35 in good health and CMV-seronegative. Both conserved end residues are part of each CDR3. The order of the fields is clone size, V gene, D gene, J gene, CDR3 DNA, CDR3 protein. A D gene is named only where the DNA matches it firmly. The size of a clone is reported for some rows only, either as once, few or many, or as a class for expanded clones.

NA	TRBV18	NA	TRBJ2-5	TGTGCCAGCTCACCTCAGGGGTCGGAGACCCAGTACTTC	CASSPQGSETQYF
NA	TRBV5-1	NA	TRBJ2-7	TGCGCCAGCAGCTTGGTAGTTGGGGGGAGCTCCTACGAGCAGTACTTC	CASSLVVGGSSYEQYF
NA	TRBV18	TRBD2	TRBJ2-1	TGTGCCAGCTCGCCCACGGGACTAGCGGGAGCATACAATGAGCAGTTCTTC	CASSPTGLAGAYNEQFF
NA	TRBV5-6	NA	TRBJ1-1	TGTGCCAGCAGCTTGGAAGGAGGTGAAGCTTTCTTT	CASSLEGGEAFF
once	TRBV29-1	TRBD1	TRBJ1-1	TGCAGCGTTGCCTTGGACGGACAGGTCCTTTACACTGAAGCTTTCTTT	CSVALDGQVLYTEAFF
NA	TRBV9	TRBD2	TRBJ2-2	TGTGCCAGCAGCGTAGCCCTAGCGGTCACCACCGGGGAGCTGTTTTTT	CASSVALAVTTGELFF
NA	TRBV19	TRBD1	TRBJ2-3	TGTGCCTCCTCTGGCCGGGACAGGGGGATGTCAGATACGCAGTATTTT	CASSGRDRGMSDTQYF
NA	TRBV11-3	NA	TRBJ2-3	TGTGCCAGCAGCCTGATACCTATAACAGATACGCAGTATTTT	CASSLIPITDTQYF
NA	TRBV23-1	TRBD1	TRBJ2-3	TGCGCCAGCAGTTTTACAGGGGGCAAACAAAGAGATACGCAGTATTTT	CASSFTGGKQRDTQYF
NA	TRBV7-9	NA	TRBJ2-3	TGTGCCAGCAGCATCTCCTCGACAGATACGCAGTATTTT	CASSISSTDTQYF
NA	TRBV19	TRBD1	TRBJ1-5	TGTGCCAGTGTTGACAGGGGGGCCCTATTAGAGCCCCAGCATTTT	CASVDRGALLEPQHF
NA	TRBV5-1	TRBD1	TRBJ1-2	TGCGCCAGCAGCCAACAGACAACAGGGGTAAATGGCTACACCTTC	CASSQQTTGVNGYTF
NA	TRBV6-5	NA	TRBJ1-1	TGTGCCAGCAGTTCACGCCAGGGAGGTGAAGCTTTCTTT	CASSSRQGGEAFF
NA	TRBV6-5	TRBD2	TRBJ2-7	TGTGCCAGCAGTTATGGGACTAGCGGGAAAACCTACGAGCAGTACTTC	CASSYGTSGKTYEQYF
NA	TRBV6-5	NA	TRBJ2-3	TGTGCCAGCAGCCAACAGGGTCCGGGGATGGATACGCAGTATTTT	CASSQQGPGMDTQYF
NA	TRBV28	NA	TRBJ2-2	TGTGCCAGCAGTTATAACAGGGACACCGGGGAGCTGTTTTTT	CASSYNRDTGELFF
NA	TRBV28	NA	TRBJ1-2	TGTGCCAGCAGTCAAACAGGGTCCTGGGGCTACACCTTC	CASSQTGSWGYTF
few	TRBV5-1	NA	TRBJ1-2	TGCGCCAGCAGCTTTGGGCAGTCCTATGGCTACACCTTC	CASSFGQSYGYTF
NA	TRBV6-1	NA	TRBJ2-7	TGTGCCAGCGGGGGGATCCGTTCCTACGAGCAGTACTTC	CASGGIRSYEQYF
NA	TRBV9	NA	TRBJ2-2	TGTGCCAGCAGCAAACCCGGGACTGTTAACACCGGGGAGCTGTTTTTT	CASSKPGTVNTGELFF
NA	TRBV19	TRBD2	TRBJ2-7	TGTGCCAGTAGTCGGGGAGGGCCCAGCTCCTACGAGCAGTACTTC	CASSRGGPSSYEQYF
NA	TRBV30	TRBD1	TRBJ2-6	TGTGCCTGGAGTGTGGGACAGTGGGGGTCCTCTGGGGCCAACGTCCTGACTTTC	CAWSVGQWGSSGANVLTF
NA	TRBV27	TRBD2	TRBJ2-1	TGTGCCAGCAGTTTAACGCTAGCGGGAGGGCCTATCGATGAGCAGTTCTTC	CASSLTLAGGPIDEQFF
NA	TRBV7-2	TRBD2	TRBJ2-1	TGTGCCAGCAGCTTAAGTAGGCTAGCGGACGACAATGAGCAGTTCTTC	CASSLSRLADDNEQFF